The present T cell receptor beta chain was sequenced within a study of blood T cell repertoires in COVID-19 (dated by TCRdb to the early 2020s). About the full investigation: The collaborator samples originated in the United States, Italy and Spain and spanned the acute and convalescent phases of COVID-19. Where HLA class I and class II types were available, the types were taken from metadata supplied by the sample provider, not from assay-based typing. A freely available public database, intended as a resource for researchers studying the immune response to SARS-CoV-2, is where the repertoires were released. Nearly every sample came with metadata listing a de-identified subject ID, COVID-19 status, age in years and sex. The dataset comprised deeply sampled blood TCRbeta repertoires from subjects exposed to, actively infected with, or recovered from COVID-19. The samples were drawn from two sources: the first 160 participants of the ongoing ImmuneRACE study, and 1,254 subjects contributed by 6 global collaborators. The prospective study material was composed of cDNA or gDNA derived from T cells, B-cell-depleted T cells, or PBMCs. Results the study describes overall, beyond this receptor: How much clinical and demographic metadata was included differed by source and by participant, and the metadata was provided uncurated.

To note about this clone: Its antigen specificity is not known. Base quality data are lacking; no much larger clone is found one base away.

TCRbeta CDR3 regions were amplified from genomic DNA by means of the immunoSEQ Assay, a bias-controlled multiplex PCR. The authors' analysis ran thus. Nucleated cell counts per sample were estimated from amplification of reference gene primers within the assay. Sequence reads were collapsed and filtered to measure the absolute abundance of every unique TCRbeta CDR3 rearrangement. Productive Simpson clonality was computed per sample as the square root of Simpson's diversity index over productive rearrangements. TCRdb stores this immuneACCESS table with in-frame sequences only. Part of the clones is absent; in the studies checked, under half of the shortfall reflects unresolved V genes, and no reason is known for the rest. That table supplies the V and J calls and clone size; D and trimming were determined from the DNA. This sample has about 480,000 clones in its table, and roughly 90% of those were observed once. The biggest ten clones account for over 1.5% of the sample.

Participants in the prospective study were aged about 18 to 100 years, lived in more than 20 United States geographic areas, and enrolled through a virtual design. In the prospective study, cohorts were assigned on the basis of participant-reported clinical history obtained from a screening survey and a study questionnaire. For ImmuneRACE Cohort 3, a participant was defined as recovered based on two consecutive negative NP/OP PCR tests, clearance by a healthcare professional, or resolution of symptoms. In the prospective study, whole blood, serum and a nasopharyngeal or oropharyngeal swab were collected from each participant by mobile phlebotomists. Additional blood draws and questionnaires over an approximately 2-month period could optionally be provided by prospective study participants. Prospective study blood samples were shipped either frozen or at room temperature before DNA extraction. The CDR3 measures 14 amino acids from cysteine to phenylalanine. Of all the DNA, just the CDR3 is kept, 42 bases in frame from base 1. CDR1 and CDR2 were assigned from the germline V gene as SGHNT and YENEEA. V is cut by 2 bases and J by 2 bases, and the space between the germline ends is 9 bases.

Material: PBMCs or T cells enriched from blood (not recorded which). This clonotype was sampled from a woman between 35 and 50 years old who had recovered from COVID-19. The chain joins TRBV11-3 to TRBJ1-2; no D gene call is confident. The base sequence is TGTGCCAGCAGCTTATCCGGTTCAAACTATGGCTACACCTTC. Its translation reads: CASSLSGSNYGYTF.